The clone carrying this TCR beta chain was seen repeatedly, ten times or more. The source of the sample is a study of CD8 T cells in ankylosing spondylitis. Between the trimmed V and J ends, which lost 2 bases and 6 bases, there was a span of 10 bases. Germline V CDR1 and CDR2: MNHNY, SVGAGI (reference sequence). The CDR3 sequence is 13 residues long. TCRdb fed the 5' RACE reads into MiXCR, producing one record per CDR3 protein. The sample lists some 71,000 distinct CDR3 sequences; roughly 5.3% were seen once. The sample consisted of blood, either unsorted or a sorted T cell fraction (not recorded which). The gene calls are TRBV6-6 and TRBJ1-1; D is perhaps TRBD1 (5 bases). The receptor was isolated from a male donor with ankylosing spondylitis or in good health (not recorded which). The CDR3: CASSYGGAPEAFF. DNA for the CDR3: TGTGCCAGCAGTTACGGCGGGGCCCCTGAAGCTTTCTTT.